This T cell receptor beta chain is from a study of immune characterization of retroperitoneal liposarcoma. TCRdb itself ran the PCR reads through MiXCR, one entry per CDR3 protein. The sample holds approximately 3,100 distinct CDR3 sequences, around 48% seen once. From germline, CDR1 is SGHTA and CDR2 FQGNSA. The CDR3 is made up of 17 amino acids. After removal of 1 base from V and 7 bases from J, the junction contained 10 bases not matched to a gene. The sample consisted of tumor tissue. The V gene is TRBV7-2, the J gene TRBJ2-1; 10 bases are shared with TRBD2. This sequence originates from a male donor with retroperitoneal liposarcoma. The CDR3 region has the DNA TGTGCCAGCAGCTTAGTCCCCCTAGCGGGGGTCAAAAATGAGCAGTTCTTC. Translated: CASSLVPLAGVKNEQFF. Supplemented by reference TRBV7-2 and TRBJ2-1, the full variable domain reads GAGVSQSPSNKVTEKGKDVELRCDPISGHTALYWYRQSLGQGLEFLIYFQGNSAPDKSGLPSDRFSAERTGGSVSTLTIQRTQQEDSAVYLCASSLVPLAGVKNEQFFGPGTRLTVL.